A single sample gave rise to the 3 T cell receptor beta chains below, sequenced in a study of T cell responses to AZD1222 COVID-19 vaccine. Assay used: immunoSEQ multiplex PCR; TCRdb lists only in-frame clones, some missing. The data hold about 100,000 clones, with about 90% observed a single time. This sample comprised peripheral blood, obtained on day 0 of MenACWY control vaccination. These receptors all stem from an adult in good health.

CDR3 residues: CASSYFFSSGGDTNTGELFF. The CDR3 nucleotides are TGTGCCAGCAGTTACTTTTTCTCTAGCGGGGGGGATACGAACACCGGGGAGCTGTTTTTT. The V and J genes are TRBV6-2 or TRBV6-3 and TRBJ2-2; 12 bases are shared with TRBD2. The V segment lost 1 base and the J segment 0 bases; nucleotides outside the gene matches: 9. CDR3 length: 20 amino acids. Germline V gene data show CDR1 as MNHEY and CDR2 as SVGEGT.

This chain joins TRBV28 and TRBJ2-1; D may be TRBD2 (6 bases). CDR3 length equals 14 residues. Germline V lookup: CDR1 MDHEN, CDR2 SYDVKM. V was trimmed by 6 bases and J by 8 bases, leaving 17 bases between them. CDR3 in DNA: TGTGCCAGCAGCCCTTTGACTAGTAGGCATGAGCAGTTCTTC. Amino acid sequence: CASSPLTSRHEQFF.

This clone was detected only once. The chain has TRBV28 and TRBJ1-5; D possibly corresponds to TRBD1 (6 bases). The germline gives CDR1 MDHEN, CDR2 SYDVKM. V lost 6 bases and J 7 bases, leaving 16 bases between the germline ends. CDR3 size: 14 residues. CDR3 loop: CASRQGRGGQPQHF. In nucleotides, the CDR3 is TGTGCCAGCAGACAGGGCAGGGGCGGGCAGCCCCAGCATTTT.